This T cell receptor (beta chain) was sequenced during a study of blood T cell repertoires in COVID-19 (dated by TCRdb to 2019 to 2021). With regard to the full study: Samples from collaborators originated in the United States, Italy and Spain and spanned both the acute and convalescent phases of COVID-19. The repertoires were released in a freely available public database meant as a resource for research on the immune response to SARS-CoV-2. The material from the prospective study consisted of cDNA or gDNA derived from T cells, B-cell-depleted T cells, or PBMCs. Where available, HLA class I and class II types were obtained from metadata supplied by the sample provider rather than from assay-based typing. The dataset comprised deeply sampled blood TCRbeta repertoires from subjects exposed to, actively infected with, or recovered from COVID-19. The samples were drawn from two sources: the first 160 participants of the ongoing ImmuneRACE study, and 1,000 to 1,500 subjects contributed by 6 global collaborators. Sample metadata almost always included a de-identified subject ID, COVID-19 status, age in years and sex.

Enrolling through a virtual design, the prospective study's participants ranged in age from roughly 18 to 90 years and lived across 24 United States geographic areas. To assign participants to cohorts, the prospective study relied on clinical history that participants themselves reported in a screening survey and a study questionnaire. ImmuneRACE Cohort 3 recovered participants were defined by two consecutive negative NP/OP PCR tests, healthcare professional clearance, or symptom resolution. Each participant in the prospective study had whole blood, serum and a nasopharyngeal or oropharyngeal swab collected by mobile phlebotomists. Prospective study participants could optionally give additional blood draws and questionnaires over an approximately two-month period. Before DNA extraction, prospective study blood samples were shipped either frozen or at room temperature. General conclusions and limits of the study: The quantity of clinical and demographic metadata differed by source and by participant and was supplied without curation.

TCRbeta CDR3 regions were amplified from genomic DNA using the immunoSEQ Assay, a bias-controlled multiplex PCR. The authors' pipeline ran thus. Nucleated cell counts per sample were estimated from amplification of reference gene primers within the assay. To quantify the absolute abundance of each unique TCRbeta CDR3 rearrangement, sequence reads were collapsed and filtered. For each sample, productive Simpson clonality was calculated as the square root of Simpson's diversity index across productive rearrangements. This immuneACCESS table, as held by TCRdb, lists in-frame sequences with V and J called but not all clones. Of the missing ones, under half trace to an unresolved V gene in checked studies; the others have no known cause. V, J and clone size are those of that table, while D and trimming were read from the DNA. A total of 110,000 to 150,000 clones appear in this sample, 78% of them only once. Less than 7.5% of the sample is held by the ten biggest clonotypes.

Details on this clone: The antigen it binds to is not known. Per-base qualities were not stored, and no clone one base away is much larger.

The CDR3 holds 13 amino acids from the cysteine to the phenylalanine. The entry retains the CDR3 DNA only, 39 bases that are in frame from base 1. The germline ends are 8 bases apart after V is trimmed by 4 bases and J by 2 bases. CDR1 and CDR2, per the germline V gene, are MNHEY and SVGAGI. The sequence derives from a woman aged 45-59 years who had recovered from COVID-19. Recombination joined TRBV6-5 with TRBJ2-5; tentative D gene TRBD2, with 6 bases matching. Specimen: PBMCs or T cells enriched from blood (not recorded which). The CDR3 protein: CASSWRDQETQYF. The DNA is TGTGCCAGCAGTTGGAGGGATCAAGAGACCCAGTACTTC.